The 5 T cell receptor beta chains reported below all come from one sample, sequenced in a study of regulatory T cells in long-lasting Graves disease (dated by TCRdb to the early 2020s). Library preparation used multiplex PCR. TCRdb names Illumina HiSeq 4000 as the instrument used. To build TCR beta libraries, CDR3 regions were amplified by Arm-PCR using iRepertoire HTBI primers. TCRdb itself trimmed the public reads at Q25 with fastp, ran MiXCR and retained productive beta chains. A single entry per CDR3 protein holds the most common genes and DNA from its merged rows. Recorded for this sample are about 620,000 distinct CDR3 sequences; around 15% of them occurred a single time. 18% of the sample lies in the top ten. The time point label here, explained by the study, means: newly diagnosed GD, antithyroid drugs for less than 3 months. RNA was extracted from PBMCs in TRIzol for both TCR sequencing and RNA sequencing.

This sample was also put to use in a study of T cells in Graves' hyperthyroidism and ophthalmopathy.

The starting material was peripheral blood mononuclear cells (PBMCs), obtained at new diagnosis, from a patient treated with antithyroid drugs. All receptors derive from a woman in her twenties or thirties with Graves disease. Donor details come from another sample of the same person, matched by shared clones.

This clonotype was detected only a few times. The chain is built from TRBV11-2 and TRBJ2-7, with D uncertain. The V gene's germline CDR1 is SGHAT and CDR2 FQNNGV. This CDR3 has 17 residues. Trimming cost V 1 base and J 1 base, with 17 bases left between them. The CDR3 DNA reads as TGTGCCAGCAGCTTAGGATCCCTAAACCTGAAGTCCTACGAGCAGTACTTC. Its translation is CASSLGSLNLKSYEQYF.

As DNA, the CDR3 is TGTGCCAGCAGTTTACCACAGGGGGCGCTTCAGTCACCCCTCCACTTT. Encoded protein: CASSLPQGALQSPLHF. The chain carries TRBV28 and TRBJ1-6; TRBD1 matches at 9 bases. Per the germline V gene, CDR1 is MDHEN and CDR2 is SYDVKM. The CDR3 is made up of 16 amino acids. V lost 2 bases to trimming and J lost 10 bases; unmatched junction nucleotides: 9. Using reference TRBV28 and TRBJ1-6 for the parts outside the CDR3, the full variable domain is DVKVTQSSRYLVKRTGEKVFLECVQDMDHENMFWYRQDPGLGLRLIYFSYDVKMKEKGDIPEGYSVSREKKERFSLILESASTNQTSMYLCASSLPQGALQSPLHFGNGTRLTVT.

This clonotype was observed a handful of times. The gene calls are TRBV20-1 and TRBJ2-1; no reliable D call. The V gene lost 0 bases and the J gene lost 6 bases, with 12 bases spanning the gap. Per the germline V gene, CDR1 is DFQATT and CDR2 is SNEGSKA (reference sequence). The CDR3 spans 14 residues. The CDR3: CSARDPNDINEQFF. CDR3 DNA: TGCAGTGCTAGAGATCCCAACGACATCAATGAGCAGTTCTTC.

This clonotype occurred many times. V is TRBV10-3 and J is TRBJ2-7, with D hard to call. Germline assignment: CDR1 ENHRY and CDR2 SYGVKD. This CDR3 has 14 residues. V was clipped by 7 bases and J by 4 bases, with 17 bases between them. CDR3: CAITPGTEGYEQYF. CDR3 bases: TGTGCCATCACGCCAGGTACCGAAGGGTACGAGCAGTACTTC.

This chain connects TRBV4-1 to TRBJ1-5; no definite D call. This CDR3 has 14 amino acids. Germline V gene data show CDR1 as MGHRA and CDR2 as YSYEKL. V gave up 1 base and J gave up 4 bases, with 8 bases separating them. The CDR3 here is CASSQVRENQPQHF. The CDR3 bases are TGCGCCAGCAGCCAAGTCCGGGAGAATCAGCCCCAGCATTTT.